This T cell receptor (beta chain) was captured in a study of blood T cells in healthy people across ages. CDR1 is MNHEY and CDR2 is SVGEGT in the germline V gene. Trimming cost V 7 bases and J 4 bases, with 19 bases left between them. The CDR3 extends over 15 amino acids. A second PCR of 7 to 11 cycles used a sample-barcoded 5' primer and a J-beta primer mix. MiXCR was run by TCRdb on the 5' RACE reads, yielding one entry per CDR3 protein. The data contain over 950,000 distinct CDR3 sequences, 51% of them singletons. This rearrangement joins TRBV6-2 or TRBV6-3 to TRBJ1-2; no clear D gene. Source material: blood. This TCR was sampled from a woman aged 60-75 years in good health. CDR3 nucleotides: TGTGCCAGCATCCTGGTCCCGCAGAACGGCTATGGCTACACCTTC. Encoded protein: CASILVPQNGYGYTF.